In its sample, the clone carrying this T cell receptor beta chain was seen once. Its antigen is unknown. CDR3 size: 17 residues. Unmatched junction bases numbered 9, after V lost 4 bases and J lost 3 bases. Looked up from germline, CDR1 is LNHDA and CDR2 is SQIVND (reference sequence). The sample comes from a study of shared clonotypes between healthy human individuals. Study-level information: Donors had three CD4 naive, three CD4 memory, two CD8 naive and one CD8 memory plate apiece.

Sequencing was performed with immunoSEQ multiplex PCR; in TCRdb, only in-frame clones are kept and a portion is missing. Of approximately 590,000 clones listed, less than 97% are singletons. Points from the study as a whole: Lower generation probabilities were found for non-shared clonotypes than for those shared by all four donors. Memory subsets generally showed lower estimated richness than naive subsets.

Naivety among CD8 cells was defined by CD45RO negativity and positive CCR7 selection, thereby excluding terminally differentiated effector memory CD45RA+ cells. The donors were all Caucasian adults (living in Nashville, Tennessee). The specimen sequenced was naive CD8+ T cells sorted from blood. This TCR was recovered from a woman in her thirties in good health. This chain joins TRBV19 and TRBJ2-3; 11 bases are shared with TRBD2. The CDR3 is CASSNLLAGVSTDTQYF. As DNA, the CDR3 is TGTGCCAGTAGTAACCTACTAGCGGGAGTTTCAACAGATACGCAGTATTTT. Drawing the rest from reference TRBV19 and TRBJ2-3, the complete variable domain is DGGITQSPKYLFRKEGQNVTLSCEQNLNHDAMYWYRQDPGQGLRLIYYSQIVNDFQKGDIAEGYSVSREKKESFPLTVTSAQKNPTAFYLCASSNLLAGVSTDTQYFGPGTRLTVL.